This record covers a single T cell receptor beta chain. CDR3 length equals 13 residues. V gave up 2 bases and J gave up 5 bases, with 7 bases separating them. Germline CDR1 SGHAT, CDR2 FQNNGV. The data stem from a study of neurological immune-mediated disorders. One entry per CDR3 protein results from TCRdb running MiXCR on the 5' RACE reads. The data show roughly 28,000 distinct CDR3 sequences, with around 3.2% seen just once and roughly 7% held by the top ten. The rearrangement joins TRBV11-2 to TRBJ1-5, with D perhaps TRBD1 (6 bases). The source material was PBMCs. The sequence came from a woman in her twenties or thirties with multiple sclerosis. The CDR3 DNA reads as TGTGCCAGCAGCTTACAGGGGTATCAGCCCCAGCATTTT. Translated, it gives CASSLQGYQPQHF.